This T cell receptor (beta chain) was recovered during a study of breast tumors, draining lymph nodes, adjacent tissues. Notes on the study in general: The data were judged consistent with most tumor T cells coming from lymph node and expanding in tumor. Compared with lymph nodes, tumors were less diverse; compared with nontumor tissue, more.

Turning to this clonotype: What it binds is unknown.

The lymph nodes were axillary draining lymph nodes from breast cancer patients. V was clipped by 9 bases and J by 7 bases; unmatched bases: 16. This CDR3 has 15 residues. Germline V gene sequence: CDR1 LNHDA, CDR2 SQIVND (reference sequence). Via MiXCR, TCRdb re-called the multiplex PCR reads, giving one row per CDR3 protein. The sample holds roughly 220,000 distinct CDR3 sequences, about 34% seen once. This sequence joins TRBV19 and TRBJ2-7; 9 positions agree with TRBD1. Input material: axillary lymph node tissue. This receptor was identified in a female donor with breast cancer. Some clones in this sample may be carry-over from other donors' samples. The CDR3, as DNA: TGTGCCAGAAGTCTTTTGGGACAGGGTTTAGAGGAGCAGTACTTC. The encoded protein is CARSLLGQGLEEQYF.